This T cell receptor (beta chain) came from a study of naive and memory T cell subsets. The sample holds a few counts of this clonotype. Its antigen is not identified. CDR1 and CDR2 from the germline V gene are SGDLS and YYNGEE. The CDR3 sequence is 15 residues long. With V trimmed by 3 bases and J by 5 bases, 5 bases remained unmatched. Two oligonucleotides, mixed equimolar, formed the beta constant-region primer covering TRBC1 and TRBC2. The cDNA 3' end received a ligated single-stranded oligonucleotide carrying the SP2 primer and a 12-nucleotide UMI. Four rounds of PCR amplified the ligated cDNA using nested alpha and beta constant-region primers plus SP2. Via MiXCR, TCRdb re-called the UMI-ligation and nested PCR reads, giving one row per CDR3 protein. The sample consists of some 36,000 distinct CDR3 sequences, roughly 14% of them appearing once. Study-level points and caveats: Over 95% of naive TCR sequences appeared only once after error correction, unlike memory subsets.

Effector memory cells were sorted as CD45RA-CD27-, EMRA cells as CD45RA+CD27-. What was sequenced was effector memory CD4+ T cells from blood. Subset reported: effector memory, CD45RA- CD27-. The origin of this receptor is a human donor in good health. V and J are TRBV9 and TRBJ2-3; TRBD2 aligns across 11 bases. Here the CDR3 reads CASSAVAGGQDTQYF. CDR3 nucleotides: TGTGCCAGCAGCGCGGTAGCGGGAGGGCAAGATACGCAGTATTTT.